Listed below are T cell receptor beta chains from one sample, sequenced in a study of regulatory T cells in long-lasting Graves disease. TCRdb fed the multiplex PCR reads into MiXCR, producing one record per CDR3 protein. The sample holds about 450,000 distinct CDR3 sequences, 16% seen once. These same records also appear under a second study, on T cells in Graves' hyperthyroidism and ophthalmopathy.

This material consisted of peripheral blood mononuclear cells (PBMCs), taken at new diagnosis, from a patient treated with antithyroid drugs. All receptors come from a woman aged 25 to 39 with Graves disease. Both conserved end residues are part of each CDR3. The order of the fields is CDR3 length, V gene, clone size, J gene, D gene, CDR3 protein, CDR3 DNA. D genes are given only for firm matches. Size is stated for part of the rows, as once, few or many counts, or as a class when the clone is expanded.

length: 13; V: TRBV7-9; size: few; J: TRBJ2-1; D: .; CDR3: CASSPYLFNEQFF; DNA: TGTGCCAGCAGTCCATACCTATTCAATGAGCAGTTCTTC
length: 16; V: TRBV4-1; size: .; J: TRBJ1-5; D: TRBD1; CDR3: CASSPYGQGRNQPQHF; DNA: TGCGCCAGCAGCCCGTACGGACAGGGACGTAATCAGCCCCAGCATTTT
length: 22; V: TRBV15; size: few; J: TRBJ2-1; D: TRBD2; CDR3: CATSSPPLSPGLAASSYNEQFF; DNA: TGTGCCACCAGCAGTCCCCCCCTTTCTCCGGGACTAGCGGCGAGCTCCTACAATGAGCAGTTCTTC
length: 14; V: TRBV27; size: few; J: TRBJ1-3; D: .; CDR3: CASSLYSRGSTIYF; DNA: TGTGCCAGCAGTTTATACTCCAGGGGAAGCACCATATATTTT
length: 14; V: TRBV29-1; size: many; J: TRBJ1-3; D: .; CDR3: CSVSQPSDGNTIYF; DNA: TGCAGCGTTTCTCAGCCTTCAGATGGAAACACCATATATTTT
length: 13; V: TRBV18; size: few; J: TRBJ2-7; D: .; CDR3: CASSPARASEQYF; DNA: TGTGCCAGCTCACCGGCCCGCGCGTCTGAGCAGTACTTC
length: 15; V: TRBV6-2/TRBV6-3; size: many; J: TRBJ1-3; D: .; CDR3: CASSYSKGGGNTIYF; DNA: TGTGCCAGCAGTTACTCGAAAGGGGGAGGAAACACCATATATTTT
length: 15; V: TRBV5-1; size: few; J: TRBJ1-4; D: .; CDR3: CASTWANNLQEKLFF; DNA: TGCGCCAGCACCTGGGCGAACAACCTACAGGAAAAACTGTTTTTT
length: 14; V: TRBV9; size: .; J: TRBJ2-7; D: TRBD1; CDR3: CASSEKDRTYEQYF; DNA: TGTGCCAGCAGCGAAAAGGACAGGACTTACGAGCAGTACTTC
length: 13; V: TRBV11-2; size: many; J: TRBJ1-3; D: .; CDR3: CASSRSQGNTIYF; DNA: TGTGCCAGCAGCCGATCCCAGGGAAACACCATATATTTT
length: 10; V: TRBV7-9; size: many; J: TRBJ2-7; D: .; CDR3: CASRPHEQYF; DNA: TGTGCCAGCAGGCCACACGAGCAGTACTTC
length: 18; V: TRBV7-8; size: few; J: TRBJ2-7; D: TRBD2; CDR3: CASRSGSGGTFSSYEQYF; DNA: TGTGCCAGCAGAAGCGGTAGCGGGGGAACGTTCTCCTCCTACGAGCAGTACTTC
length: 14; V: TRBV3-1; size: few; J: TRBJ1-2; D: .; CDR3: CASSQGHTPYGYTF; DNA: TGTGCCAGCAGCCAAGGGCATACACCCTATGGCTACACCTTC
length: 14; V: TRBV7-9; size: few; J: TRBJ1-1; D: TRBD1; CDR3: CATGPGTGGSEAFF; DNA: TGTGCCACCGGGCCCGGGACAGGGGGTTCTGAAGCTTTCTTT
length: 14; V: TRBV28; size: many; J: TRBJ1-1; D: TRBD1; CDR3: CASIPDEGAPGAFF; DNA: TGTGCCAGCATACCAGACGAGGGGGCACCTGGCGCTTTCTTT
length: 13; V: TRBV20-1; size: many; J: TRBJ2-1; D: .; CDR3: CSARAGLHNEQFF; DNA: TGCAGTGCTAGAGCGGGGTTACACAATGAGCAGTTCTTC
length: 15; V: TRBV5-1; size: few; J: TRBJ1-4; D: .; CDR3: CASSATHPDGEKLFF; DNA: TGCGCCAGCAGCGCGACGCACCCGGATGGTGAAAAACTGTTTTTT
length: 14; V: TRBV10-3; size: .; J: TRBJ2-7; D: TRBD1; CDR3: CAISEDRGPYEQYF; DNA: TGTGCCATCAGTGAAGATAGGGGGCCCTACGAGCAGTACTTC
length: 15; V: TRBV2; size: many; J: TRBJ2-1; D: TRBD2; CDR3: CASSQLAGGRGEQFF; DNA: TGTGCCAGCAGTCAACTAGCGGGAGGGAGGGGTGAGCAGTTCTTC
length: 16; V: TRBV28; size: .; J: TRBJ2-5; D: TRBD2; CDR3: CASSLEAGGDQETQYF; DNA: TGTGCCAGCAGTTTAGAAGCGGGAGGTGATCAAGAGACCCAGTACTTC
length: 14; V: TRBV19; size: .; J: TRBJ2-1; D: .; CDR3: CASSPRPFYNEQFF; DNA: TGTGCCAGTAGCCCACGGCCCTTCTACAATGAGCAGTTCTTC
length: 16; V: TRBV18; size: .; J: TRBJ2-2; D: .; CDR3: CASSPPEGNWARELFF; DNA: TGTGCCAGCTCACCACCCGAGGGGAATTGGGCCCGGGAGCTGTTTTTT